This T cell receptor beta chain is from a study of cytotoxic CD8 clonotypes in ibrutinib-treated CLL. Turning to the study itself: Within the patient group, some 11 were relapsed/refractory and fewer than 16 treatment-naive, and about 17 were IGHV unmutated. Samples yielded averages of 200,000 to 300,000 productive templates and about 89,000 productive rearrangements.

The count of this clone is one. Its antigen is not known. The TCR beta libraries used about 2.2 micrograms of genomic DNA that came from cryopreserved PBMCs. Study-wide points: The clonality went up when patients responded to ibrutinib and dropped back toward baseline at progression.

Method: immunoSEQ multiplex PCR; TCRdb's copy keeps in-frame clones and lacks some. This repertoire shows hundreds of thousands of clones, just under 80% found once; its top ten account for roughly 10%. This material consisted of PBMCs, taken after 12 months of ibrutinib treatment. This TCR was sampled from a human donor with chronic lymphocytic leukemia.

This CDR3 reads CASWLTESTDTQYF. The CDR3 coding sequence is TGTGCCAGCTGGCTGACAGAGTCCACAGATACGCAGTATTTT. The V gene is TRBV2, the J gene TRBJ2-3, with a possible D match to TRBD1 (5 bases). Germline values: CDR1 SNHLY, CDR2 FYNNEI. The CDR3 sequence is 14 residues long. V shed 8 bases and J shed 2 bases, with 14 bases lying between them.